The rows below give T cell receptor beta chains drawn from one sample of a study of blood T cell repertoires in COVID-19. This table comes from immunoSEQ multiplex PCR, and its TCRdb copy is limited to in-frame clones, with some not included. The table lists over 50,000 clones, around 87% of them singletons. Sequencing was performed on peripheral blood. The receptors stem from a human donor in a cohort sampled during active COVID-19. CDR3s include the opening cysteine and the closing phenylalanine or tryptophan. Clone size is given for some rows only: seen once, a few or many times, or a class if the clone is expanded.

J,size,V,CDR3
TRBJ2-1,-,TRBV3-1/TRBV3-2,CASSPTVNEQFF
TRBJ2-1,-,TRBV18,CASSPGASSYNEQFF
TRBJ2-1,-,TRBV11-1,CASSLALLGGEQFF
TRBJ2-3,-,TRBV11-3,CASSPRAYTTDTQYF
TRBJ2-5,-,TRBV6-2/TRBV6-3,CASSYSREGPETQYF
TRBJ2-2,few,TRBV6-4,CASQTWSNTGELFF
TRBJ2-3,-,TRBV3-1/TRBV3-2,CASSRGTSGISEYTQYF
TRBJ1-6,-,TRBV6-6,CASSYSGTGVSPLHF
TRBJ2-7,-,TRBV11-3,CASSLDLYEQYF
TRBJ2-7,-,TRBV21-1,CASSKSPPGTSGRWEIYEQYF
TRBJ2-1,-,TRBV6-4,CASSLGRTREQFF
TRBJ2-7,once,TRBV5-1,CASSKPPGSYEQYF
TRBJ2-5,-,TRBV12-2,CASRLVEGPSETQYF
TRBJ2-3,-,TRBV5-8,CASSLGLAGNTDTQYF
TRBJ2-1,-,TRBV11-2,CASSLAGIYEQFF
TRBJ1-2,-,TRBV30,CAWKLGGVYSRPNYGYTF
TRBJ2-1,-,TRBV18,CASSRKGLAGGNEQFF
TRBJ1-5,-,TRBV4-1,CASSQAQGAFYSNQPQHF
TRBJ2-7,-,TRBV19,CASSLVRSSYAYEQYF
TRBJ1-2,-,TRBV4-3,CASSPYGQLDPNYGYTF
TRBJ1-5,-,TRBV6-6,CASSAGLLNQPQHF
TRBJ1-6,once,TRBV2,CASSQGQNNSPLHF
TRBJ2-3,few,TRBV10-3,CAISESETRLVTADTQYF
TRBJ2-3,-,TRBV4-3,CASSQDRRAGGTDTQYF
TRBJ1-5,-,TRBV30,CAWSYGDQPQHF
TRBJ2-2,-,TRBV5-4,CASSLATSGRTGELFF
TRBJ1-5,-,TRBV18,CASSRTDNQPQHF
TRBJ1-2,-,TRBV28,CASSRQGRRGDIYGYTF
TRBJ1-6,-,TRBV28,CASSYPSQGVNSPLHF
TRBJ1-2,-,TRBV6-5,CASSYVPGQRGGYTF
TRBJ2-1,-,TRBV4-2,CASRLTSGPDNEQFF
TRBJ1-5,-,TRBV28,CASSSLNQPQHF
TRBJ2-3,-,TRBV3-1/TRBV3-2,CASRNRGTDTQYF
TRBJ2-1,once,TRBV6-2/TRBV6-3,CASSYSPYRPAVDEQFF
TRBJ2-7,few,TRBV7-9,CASMGGSRGEQYF
TRBJ2-7,-,TRBV7-2,CASSLPPSDEQYF
TRBJ1-4,once,TRBV18,CASSLDRGGGEKLFF
TRBJ2-1,-,TRBV2,CASSGTSGSQQFF
TRBJ2-2,-,TRBV5-1,CASSSVSGRARSGELFF
TRBJ1-2,-,TRBV6-2/TRBV6-3,CASSYGGVNYGYTF